The 9 T cell receptor beta chains given below trace back to one sample, sequenced in a study of blood T cell repertoires in COVID-19. Clones were sequenced by immunoSEQ multiplex PCR, and TCRdb holds only the in-frame ones, with some missing. Of 100,000 to 120,000 clones listed, 75% to 80% are singletons. Sample: peripheral blood. The receptor set was obtained from an elderly woman with active or convalescent COVID-19.

The chain combines TRBV5-1 with TRBJ1-4, with TRBD1 matching over 8 bases. From germline, CDR1 is SGHRS and CDR2 YFSETQ. The CDR3 is 14 amino acids. V trimming: 5 bases; J trimming: 6 bases; junction bases outside the gene matches: 6. CDR3 nucleotide sequence: TGCGCCAGCAGGCAGACAGGGGTGGATGAAAAACTGTTTTTT. It is translated as CASRQTGVDEKLFF.

This clone has only a few counts. V and J are TRBV3-1 (or the pseudogene TRBV3-2) and TRBJ2-3; tentative D call: TRBD1 (6 bases). The germline V gene has CDR1 LGHDT and CDR2 YNNKEL (reference sequence). The CDR3 has 17 residues. The ends were cut back, 3 bases at V and 0 bases at J, with 16 bases in the middle. This CDR3 is CASSHLTGKASTDTQYF. In nucleotides, the CDR3 is TGTGCCAGCAGCCACCTCACAGGGAAGGCTAGCACAGATACGCAGTATTTT.

This rearrangement joins TRBV2 to TRBJ1-1, with 9 nucleotides matching TRBD1. With V trimmed by 9 bases and J by 8 bases, 13 bases remained unmatched. CDR3 length: 14 amino acids. CDR1 SNHLY and CDR2 FYNNEI come from the germline V gene. CDR3 loop: CASHKQGAPEEAFF. DNA of the CDR3: TGTGCCAGTCATAAACAGGGGGCTCCAGAAGAAGCTTTCTTT.

This sequence joins TRBV12-5 and TRBJ1-6; 8 positions agree with TRBD1. Unmatched junction bases numbered 6, after V lost 0 bases and J lost 8 bases. Germline V gene lookup returns CDR1 LGHNT and CDR2 FRNRAP. CDR3 length equals 16 residues. Written as DNA, the CDR3 is TGTGCTAGTGGTTTGGTACGGACAGGGTCGTATTCACCCCTCCACTTT. Protein sequence: CASGLVRTGSYSPLHF.

The CDR3 region has the DNA TGTGCCAGCAGCGACACCTGGCAGCAGTACTTC. It translates to CASSDTWQQYF. The rearrangement uses TRBV7-6 and TRBJ2-7; D unresolved. CDR3 length equals 11 residues. V was trimmed by 5 bases and J by 8 bases, leaving 10 bases between them. Germline CDR1 reads SGHVS; CDR2 reads FNYEAQ.

This clone has more than one count but fewer than ten. The genes are TRBV5-4 and TRBJ2-5; the match to TRBD2 covers 13 bases. V dropped 0 bases and J dropped 2; count of bases not matched to a gene: 1. Germline loops: CDR1 SGHNT, CDR2 YYREEE (reference sequence). The CDR3 runs 16 residues. CDR3 DNA sequence: TGTGCCAGCAGCTTGGGGGGACTAGCGGGACAAGAGACCCAGTACTTC. Translated, it gives CASSLGGLAGQETQYF. The whole variable domain, remainder taken from reference TRBV5-4 and TRBJ2-5, is ETGVTQSPTHLIKTRGQQVTLRCSSQSGHNTVSWYQQALGQGPQFIFQYYREEENGRGNFPPRFSGLQFPNYSSELNVNALELDDSALYLCASSLGGLAGQETQYFGPGTRLLVL.

The chain uses TRBV5-1 and TRBJ2-3, with 7 bases that match TRBD1. CDR1 and CDR2 (germline): SGHRS, YFSETQ. J was trimmed by 0 bases and V by 0 bases; bases with no gene match: 1. The CDR3 runs 15 residues. CDR3 sequence (DNA): TGCGCCAGCAGCTTGGTGGGACAGAGCACAGATACGCAGTATTTT. Encoded protein: CASSLVGQSTDTQYF.

This clone appeared a single time. The chain carries TRBV13 and TRBJ2-1; D remains ambiguous. The CDR3 runs to 13 residues. Germline-derived CDR1 and CDR2 are PRHDT and FYEKMQ (reference sequence). V lost 5 bases, J lost 4 bases, and 9 bases lay in between. Here the CDR3 reads CASSPNLYNEQFF. The CDR3 DNA reads TGTGCCAGCAGCCCCAACCTATACAATGAGCAGTTCTTC.

This clone has a single count. The V gene is TRBV29-1, the J gene TRBJ1-1, with D maybe TRBD1 (6 bases). Germline CDR1 SQVTM, CDR2 ANQGSEA. The CDR3 has 12 residues. Trimming shortened V by 3 bases and J by 8 bases, and 13 bases separated the two germline ends. This CDR3 is CSVERWQGEAFF. CDR3 DNA sequence: TGCAGCGTTGAGAGATGGCAGGGGGAAGCTTTCTTT.